This TCR beta chain was recovered during a study of shared clonotypes between healthy human individuals. Profiling relied on immunoSEQ multiplex PCR, and the TCRdb table lists in-frame clones only, not all of them. The sample lists just over 2,000,000 clones, 85% to 95% seen once, with 0.1% to 0.15% in the top ten. V was pared by 6 bases and J by 7 bases, with 7 bases of the junction left unmatched. This CDR3 contains 14 residues. The germline CDR1 and CDR2 sequences are MNHNY and SVGAGI (reference sequence). The chain joins TRBV6-6 to TRBJ1-2; 11 bases are a match to TRBD1. The sequencing input was naive CD4+ T cells sorted from blood. Described subset: CD45RA+ positively selected. The sequence was collected from a young man in good health. CDR3 DNA sequence: TGTGCCAGCAGCCAAACGGGACAGGGGGTTGGCTACACCTTC. It codes for CASSQTGQGVGYTF.